Listed below are T cell receptor beta chains from one sample, sequenced in a study of post-analysis software for immune sequencing data. MiXCR was run by TCRdb on the PCR reads, yielding one entry per CDR3 protein. The sample carries roughly 870,000 distinct CDR3 sequences, about 57% recorded once. Specimen: blood. The source is a girl aged 5 to 17 with multiple sclerosis. CDR3s include the opening cysteine and the closing phenylalanine or tryptophan. A D gene is named only where the DNA matches it firmly. Rows may omit the clone size; those that give it use once, few, many or a size class.

D gene: -
V gene: TRBV7-2
J gene: TRBJ1-2
clone size: -
CDR3 protein: CASILGPSYGYTF
CDR3 DNA: TGTGCCAGCATTCTAGGCCCTAGCTATGGCTACACCTTC

D gene: -
V gene: TRBV5-1
J gene: TRBJ2-3
clone size: -
CDR3 protein: CASSLSGYNTDTQYF
CDR3 DNA: TGCGCCAGCAGCTTGAGTGGGTATAACACAGATACGCAGTATTTT

D gene: TRBD1
V gene: TRBV7-9
J gene: TRBJ1-2
clone size: -
CDR3 protein: CASGSMAGGNYGYTF
CDR3 DNA: TGTGCCAGCGGGTCGATGGCAGGGGGCAACTATGGCTACACCTTC

D gene: -
V gene: TRBV20-1
J gene: TRBJ1-2
clone size: few
CDR3 protein: CSATGTEFYTF
CDR3 DNA: TGCAGTGCTACCGGGACGGAGTTCTACACCTTC

D gene: -
V gene: TRBV20-1
J gene: TRBJ1-5
clone size: -
CDR3 protein: CSARRGLGDSNQPQHF
CDR3 DNA: TGCAGTGCTAGACGGGGACTCGGGGATAGCAATCAGCCCCAGCATTTT

D gene: -
V gene: TRBV10-2
J gene: TRBJ2-5
clone size: -
CDR3 protein: CASRERGDPETQYF
CDR3 DNA: TGCGCCAGCAGGGAGAGGGGGGATCCGGAGACCCAGTACTTC

D gene: TRBD1
V gene: TRBV25-1
J gene: TRBJ1-2
clone size: -
CDR3 protein: CASSPNWTGPNYGYTF
CDR3 DNA: TGTGCCAGCAGTCCGAACTGGACAGGGCCTAACTATGGCTACACCTTC

D gene: TRBD2
V gene: TRBV29-1
J gene: TRBJ2-3
clone size: -
CDR3 protein: CSVELWASGGTDTQYF
CDR3 DNA: TGCAGCGTTGAATTATGGGCTAGCGGGGGCACAGATACGCAGTATTTT

D gene: -
V gene: TRBV15
J gene: TRBJ2-7
clone size: -
CDR3 protein: CATSRTLPDEQYF
CDR3 DNA: TGTGCCACCAGCAGGACCCTCCCTGACGAGCAGTACTTC

D gene: -
V gene: TRBV20-1
J gene: TRBJ2-1
clone size: -
CDR3 protein: CSAKRWGGSYNEQFF
CDR3 DNA: TGCAGTGCCAAGAGGTGGGGTGGGTCCTACAATGAGCAGTTCTTC

D gene: TRBD1
V gene: TRBV20-1
J gene: TRBJ2-7
clone size: -
CDR3 protein: CSACQGTGSEQYF
CDR3 DNA: TGCAGTGCTTGCCAAGGGACAGGGAGCGAGCAGTACTTC

D gene: TRBD1
V gene: TRBV7-8
J gene: TRBJ2-7
clone size: -
CDR3 protein: CASSLGQRQGNFYEQYF
CDR3 DNA: TGTGCCAGCAGCTTAGGGCAACGACAGGGGAATTTCTACGAGCAGTACTTC

D gene: -
V gene: TRBV27
J gene: TRBJ2-3
clone size: -
CDR3 protein: CASSSYRSRPQDTQYF
CDR3 DNA: TGTGCCAGCAGTTCATACAGGTCCCGACCTCAAGATACGCAGTATTTT

D gene: TRBD1
V gene: TRBV19
J gene: TRBJ2-7
clone size: -
CDR3 protein: CASTQPGQSYEQYF
CDR3 DNA: TGTGCCAGTACCCAACCGGGACAGTCCTACGAGCAGTACTTC

D gene: -
V gene: TRBV15
J gene: TRBJ2-6
clone size: few
CDR3 protein: CATSRVAGGRVVWGANVLTF
CDR3 DNA: TGTGCCACCAGCAGAGTGGCTGGTGGCAGGGTGGTGTGGGGGGCCAACGTCCTGACTTTC

D gene: TRBD1
V gene: TRBV27
J gene: TRBJ2-1
clone size: once
CDR3 protein: CASRPTGGTYNEQFF
CDR3 DNA: TGTGCCAGCAGGCCGACAGGGGGCACCTACAATGAGCAGTTCTTC

D gene: TRBD1
V gene: TRBV12-3/TRBV12-4
J gene: TRBJ2-7
clone size: -
CDR3 protein: CASSSRFLFGDRSYEQYF
CDR3 DNA: TGTGCCAGCAGTTCCCGGTTCCTGTTTGGGGACAGATCCTACGAGCAGTACTTC

D gene: -
V gene: TRBV15
J gene: TRBJ2-7
clone size: -
CDR3 protein: CATSRAPGAGYEQYF
CDR3 DNA: TGTGCCACCAGCAGAGCTCCGGGAGCAGGCTACGAGCAGTACTTC

D gene: -
V gene: TRBV14
J gene: TRBJ2-2
clone size: -
CDR3 protein: CASRERYTGELFF
CDR3 DNA: TGTGCCAGCAGGGAGCGATACACCGGGGAGCTGTTTTTT

D gene: -
V gene: TRBV9
J gene: TRBJ1-2
clone size: -
CDR3 protein: CASSVGPNDGYGYTF
CDR3 DNA: TGTGCCAGCAGCGTAGGGCCTAACGATGGCTATGGCTACACCTTC

D gene: -
V gene: TRBV5-5
J gene: TRBJ1-1
clone size: -
CDR3 protein: CASSSSGRSEAFF
CDR3 DNA: TGTGCCAGCAGCTCCTCCGGTAGGTCTGAAGCTTTCTTT

D gene: TRBD1
V gene: TRBV20-1
J gene: TRBJ2-7
clone size: -
CDR3 protein: CSAIGPGQGYEQYF
CDR3 DNA: TGCAGTGCTATAGGACCGGGACAGGGGTACGAGCAGTACTTC

D gene: -
V gene: TRBV3-1
J gene: TRBJ1-1
clone size: -
CDR3 protein: CASSQASGATEAFF
CDR3 DNA: TGTGCCAGCAGCCAAGCATCGGGGGCCACTGAAGCTTTCTTT